One and the same sample provided the 26 T cell receptor beta chains below, sequenced in a study of cytomegalovirus exposure and HLA in healthy donors. Both 60 Vbeta primers and 13 Jbeta primers went into the PCR. Clones were read by immunoSEQ multiplex PCR, and TCRdb kept only the in-frame ones, dropping some. The repertoire includes about 98,000 clones, about three quarters of them detected once, and more than 1.4% sits in the top ten. Sequences were obtained from PBMCs. The receptors derive from a middle-aged man in good health and CMV-seronegative.

This clone was counted between two and nine times. The V gene is TRBV19, the J gene TRBJ2-4; TRBD2 agrees at 11 bases. J gave up 3 bases and V 5 bases, and 9 bases lay outside the gene matches. The CDR3 loop spans 17 amino acids. Germline values: CDR1 LNHDA, CDR2 SQIVND (reference sequence). The CDR3 loop is CASSASGLAGGKNIQYF. The CDR3 region has the DNA TGTGCCAGTAGTGCCAGTGGGCTAGCGGGGGGCAAAAACATTCAGTACTTC.

The count of this clone is one. The CDR3 DNA sequence: TGTGCCAGCAGCGCAGGACTAGCGGGGGGGAACACCGGGGAGCTGTTTTTT. Translated: CASSAGLAGGNTGELFF. The chain carries TRBV9 and TRBJ2-2, with TRBD2 matching over 14 bases. After removal of 3 bases from V and 1 base from J, the junction contained 2 bases not matched to a gene. CDR3 length equals 17 residues. The V gene's germline CDR1 is SGDLS and CDR2 YYNGEE.

To note about this clone: The identical CDR3 is also encoded by other nucleotide sequences in the sample. This chain connects TRBV10-3 to TRBJ1-4, with 9 bases that match TRBD1. With V trimmed by 10 bases and J by 8 bases, 8 bases remained unmatched. The CDR3 spans 13 residues. CDR1 and CDR2 from the germline V gene are ENHRY and SYGVKD. In DNA, the CDR3 is TGTGCCACCGGGACAGGGTTGCGCGAAAAACTGTTTTTT. This encodes CATGTGLREKLFF.

The chain is built from TRBV4-1 and TRBJ1-3; D gene unclear. The V end lost 0 bases, the J end lost 2 bases, and 8 bases lay between the germline ends. This CDR3 region has 15 residues. The germline V gene has CDR1 MGHRA and CDR2 YSYEKL. The CDR3 sequence is CASSQDERTGNTIYF. In DNA, the CDR3 is TGCGCCAGCAGCCAAGACGAGCGAACTGGAAACACCATATATTTT.

CDR3 DNA sequence: TGTGCCAGCCAGGGGGCTGGGGCCAACGTCCTGACTTTC. This translates into CASQGAGANVLTF. The chain couples TRBV19 to TRBJ2-6, with 7 bases that match TRBD1. This CDR3 contains 13 residues. Germline CDR1 reads LNHDA; CDR2 reads SQIVND (reference sequence). Trimming took 9 bases from V and 2 from J; bases not matched to a gene: 1.

The chain joins TRBV5-1 to TRBJ2-1; D is possibly TRBD1 (6 bases). Per the germline V gene, CDR1 is SGHRS and CDR2 is YFSETQ. Trimming shortened V by 4 bases and J by 0 bases, and 20 bases separated the two germline ends. This CDR3 has 18 amino acids. The CDR3 spells CASSPTDRPQSSYNEQFF. CDR3 nucleotide sequence: TGCGCCAGCAGCCCCACGGACAGACCCCAGAGCTCCTACAATGAGCAGTTCTTC.

The chain combines TRBV28 with TRBJ2-7, with D possibly being TRBD2 (5 bases). The CDR3 runs to 15 residues. The V gene's germline CDR1 is MDHEN and CDR2 SYDVKM. Trimming left V 3 bases short and J 6 bases short, with 18 bases between. The CDR3 sequence is CASSFVPGSTTEQYF. Here the CDR3 DNA reads TGTGCCAGCAGTTTTGTTCCGGGGTCCACCACCGAGCAGTACTTC.

The chain has TRBV7-9 and TRBJ1-2; D ambiguous. Per germline, CDR1 SEHNR and CDR2 FQNEAQ (reference sequence). Trimming stripped 0 bases from V and 8 bases from J, with 10 bases between. This CDR3 is 13 amino acids long. The CDR3 here is CASSLAREGGYTF. The DNA for the CDR3 is TGTGCCAGCAGCTTAGCGAGGGAGGGCGGCTACACCTTC.

Remarks on this clone: The sample carries other DNA sequences with the same CDR3. The J gene is TRBJ1-5, the V gene TRBV10-2; D remains ambiguous. V was shortened by 6 bases and J by 0 bases, with 3 bases between the two germline ends. The CDR3 runs to 12 residues. Per the germline V gene, CDR1 is WSHSY and CDR2 is SAAADI. CDR3 nucleotide sequence: TGCGCCAGCAGCCATAGCAATCAGCCCCAGCATTTT. Its protein product is CASSHSNQPQHF.

The chain joins TRBV18 to TRBJ1-1; D unresolved. CDR3 size: 16 residues. CDR1 is KGHSH, CDR2 LQKENI, per germline. The V and J ends lost 2 bases and 0 bases respectively, with 13 bases between them. The CDR3 bases are TGTGCCAGCTCACCAGTTATAACAGCCATGAACACTGAAGCTTTCTTT. Its protein is CASSPVITAMNTEAFF. Drawing the rest from reference TRBV18 and TRBJ1-1, the complete variable domain is NAGVMQNPRHLVRRRGQEARLRCSPMKGHSHVYWYRQLPEEGLKFMVYLQKENIIDESGMPKERFSAEFPKEGPSILRIQQVVRGDSAAYFCASSPVITAMNTEAFFGQGTRLTVV.

V and J are TRBV2 and TRBJ2-2; TRBD2 matches 15 bases. Per germline, CDR1 SNHLY and CDR2 FYNNEI. J was trimmed by 0 bases and V by 3 bases; bases with no gene match: 5. The CDR3 consists of 19 residues. The CDR3 sequence: CASSEGLAGGIANTGELFF. The DNA of the CDR3 is TGTGCCAGCAGTGAGGGACTAGCGGGGGGAATCGCGAACACCGGGGAGCTGTTTTTT.

The V and J genes are TRBV11-2 and TRBJ2-7; 12 positions match TRBD2. The CDR3 length is 18 residues. CDR1 and CDR2 from the germline V gene are SGHAT and FQNNGV. Germline trimming cut 1 base from V and 0 bases from J; bases unmatched to any gene: 7. In DNA form, the CDR3 reads TGTGCCAGCAGCTTAGGATTAGCACTAGCGGGGGGCTCCTACGAGCAGTACTTC. This codes for CASSLGLALAGGSYEQYF. The full variable domain, its missing parts supplied by reference TRBV11-2 and TRBJ2-7, is EAGVAQSPRYKIIEKRQSVAFWCNPISGHATLYWYQQILGQGPKLLIQFQNNGVVDDSQLPKDRFSAERLKGVDSTLKIQPAKLEDSAVYLCASSLGLALAGGSYEQYFGPGTRLTVT.

This rearrangement joins TRBV2 to TRBJ1-6; 9 bases map to TRBD1. Germline-derived CDR1 and CDR2 are SNHLY and FYNNEI. Unmatched junction bases numbered 3, after V lost 5 bases and J lost 7 bases. The CDR3 runs 14 residues. The CDR3 nucleotides read TGTGCCAGCAGTCGACAGGGGGAAAATTCACCCCTCCACTTT. Amino acids: CASSRQGENSPLHF.

CDR3 sequence: CASSFAGAGGPQHF. Here the CDR3 DNA reads TGTGCCAGCAGCTTCGCAGGGGCCGGTGGGCCCCAGCATTTT. The chain carries TRBV7-9 and TRBJ1-5; D is possibly TRBD1 (6 bases). V was clipped by 3 bases and J by 9 bases, with 15 bases between them. The CDR3 consists of 14 residues. The germline gives CDR1 SEHNR, CDR2 FQNEAQ (reference sequence).

This chain joins TRBV15 and TRBJ2-6; possible D gene TRBD2, 6 bases. The V gene's germline CDR1 is LNHNV and CDR2 YYDKDF (reference sequence). CDR3 length equals 15 residues. The germline V and J ends were trimmed by 3 bases and 1 base, with 7 bases remaining between them. The CDR3 is CATSRAGSGANVLTF. The DNA for the CDR3 is TGTGCCACCAGCAGGGCGGGGTCTGGGGCCAACGTCCTGACTTTC. Together with reference TRBV15 and TRBJ2-6, the CDR3 gives the full variable domain: DAMVIQNPRYQVTQFGKPVTLSCSQTLNHNVMYWYQQKSSQAPKLLFHYYDKDFNNEADTPDNFQSRRPNTSFCFLDIRSPGLGDTAMYLCATSRAGSGANVLTFGAGSRLTVL.

V is TRBV5-6 and J is TRBJ2-2; 8 positions match TRBD2. The CDR3 runs to 17 residues. V dropped 4 bases and J dropped 3; count of bases not matched to a gene: 11. Germline values: CDR1 SGHDT, CDR2 YYEEEE. The CDR3 DNA reads as TGTGCCAGCAGCCTGTTTGCGGTAGCGGGGTACACCGGGGAGCTGTTTTTT. Amino acids: CASSLFAVAGYTGELFF.

This chain connects TRBV6-5 to TRBJ2-7; maybe TRBD2 (6 bases). CDR1 is MNHEY, CDR2 SVGAGI, per germline. This CDR3 spans 12 amino acids. The V and J ends lost 6 bases and 4 bases respectively, with 10 bases between them. As DNA, the CDR3 is TGTGCCAGCAGGAACGGGGGTTACGAGCAGTACTTC. Encoded protein: CASRNGGYEQYF.

This chain joins TRBV5-4 and TRBJ1-6; 10 nucleotides align to TRBD1. The J segment lost 12 bases and the V segment lost 2 bases, leaving 11 bases of the junction unmatched. CDR1 is SGHNT and CDR2 is YYREEE in the germline V gene (reference sequence). This CDR3 contains 16 residues. This CDR3 is CASSFAGQGIGGPLHF. In DNA form, the CDR3 reads TGTGCCAGCAGCTTCGCGGGACAGGGGATCGGAGGACCCCTCCACTTT. The full variable domain, its missing parts supplied by reference TRBV5-4 and TRBJ1-6, is ETGVTQSPTHLIKTRGQQVTLRCSSQSGHNTVSWYQQALGQGPQFIFQYYREEENGRGNFPPRFSGLQFPNYSSELNVNALELDDSALYLCASSFAGQGIGGPLHFGNGTRLTVT.

This chain joins TRBV7-3 and TRBJ2-2; 8 bases align to TRBD2. The germline CDR1 and CDR2 sequences are SGHTA and FQGTGA. CDR3 size: 14 residues. Trimming cost V 6 bases and J 6 bases; bases outside gene matches: 6. The CDR3 DNA sequence: TGTGCCAGCAGTCCGGGACTAGTATCCGGGGAGCTGTTTTTT. Residues: CASSPGLVSGELFF.

V gene TRBV28 combines with J gene TRBJ2-7, with 7 bases identical to TRBD1. The CDR3 covers 15 residues. Unmatched junction bases numbered 9, after V lost 5 bases and J lost 2 bases. Germline V gene sequence: CDR1 MDHEN, CDR2 SYDVKM. The DNA for the CDR3 is TGTGCCAGCAGTAGGGTAGAGACAGGGACCTACGAGCAGTACTTC. Its translation: CASSRVETGTYEQYF.

The V gene is TRBV27, the J gene TRBJ2-5, with D maybe TRBD2 (5 bases). V lost 2 bases to trimming and J lost 5 bases, with 9 bases between them. Looked up from germline, CDR1 is MNHEY and CDR2 is SMNVEV (reference sequence). This CDR3 is built from 13 residues. CDR3 bases: TGTGCCAGCAGTTTAATGGGAGAGGAGACCCAGTACTTC. Translation: CASSLMGEETQYF.

The chain has TRBV6-1 and TRBJ2-6; D is unclear. This CDR3 spans 15 amino acids. The germline gives CDR1 MNHNS, CDR2 SASEGT. V lost 4 bases and J lost 0, with 7 bases in between. Here the CDR3 reads CASSALSSGANVLTF. Here the CDR3 DNA reads TGTGCCAGCAGTGCCTTGTCCTCTGGGGCCAACGTCCTGACTTTC.

This rearrangement joins TRBV6-1 to TRBJ1-5, with a weak D call TRBD1 (5 bases). This CDR3 spans 15 amino acids. Trimming took off 2 bases at V and 2 bases at J, with 10 bases between the two ends. Germline V gene lookup returns CDR1 MNHNS and CDR2 SASEGT. The CDR3 here is CASSELGRRNQPQHF. The CDR3 DNA reads TGTGCCAGCAGTGAATTGGGGCGGCGCAATCAGCCCCAGCATTTT.

The gene calls are TRBV7-9 and TRBJ1-1; 7 bases agree with TRBD1. The J segment lost 1 base and the V segment lost 1 base, leaving 6 bases of the junction unmatched. Looked up from germline, CDR1 is SEHNR and CDR2 is FQNEAQ (reference sequence). This CDR3 spans 16 amino acids. CDR3 protein: CASSLDRGKGNTEAFF. In nucleotides, the CDR3 is TGTGCCAGCAGCTTAGACAGGGGAAAGGGGAACACTGAAGCTTTCTTT. The full variable domain, rest sourced from reference TRBV7-9 and TRBJ1-1, is DTGVSQNPRHKITKRGQNVTFRCDPISEHNRLYWYRQTLGQGPEFLTYFQNEAQLEKSRLLSDRFSAERPKGSFSTLEIQRTEQGDSAMYLCASSLDRGKGNTEAFFGQGTRLTVV.

This clone appeared a few times. This rearrangement joins TRBV5-8 to TRBJ1-1; possible D gene TRBD1, 5 bases. The CDR3 spans 13 residues. Germline assignment: CDR1 SGHTS and CDR2 YDEGEE. V lost 5 bases to trimming and J lost 1 base, with 9 bases between them. CDR3 DNA sequence: TGTGCCAGCAGGGAGACAGAGAACACTGAAGCTTTCTTT. Its protein is CASRETENTEAFF.

This clone occurred a few times. The J gene is TRBJ2-3, the V gene TRBV5-1; 10 bases fit TRBD1. The CDR3 has 19 amino acids. V was clipped by 0 bases and J by 2 bases; unmatched bases: 12. CDR1 is SGHRS, CDR2 YFSETQ, per germline. CDR3 sequence: CASSLALGQGFPSTDTQYF. The CDR3, as DNA: TGCGCCAGCAGCTTGGCCTTGGGACAGGGGTTCCCATCCACAGATACGCAGTATTTT.